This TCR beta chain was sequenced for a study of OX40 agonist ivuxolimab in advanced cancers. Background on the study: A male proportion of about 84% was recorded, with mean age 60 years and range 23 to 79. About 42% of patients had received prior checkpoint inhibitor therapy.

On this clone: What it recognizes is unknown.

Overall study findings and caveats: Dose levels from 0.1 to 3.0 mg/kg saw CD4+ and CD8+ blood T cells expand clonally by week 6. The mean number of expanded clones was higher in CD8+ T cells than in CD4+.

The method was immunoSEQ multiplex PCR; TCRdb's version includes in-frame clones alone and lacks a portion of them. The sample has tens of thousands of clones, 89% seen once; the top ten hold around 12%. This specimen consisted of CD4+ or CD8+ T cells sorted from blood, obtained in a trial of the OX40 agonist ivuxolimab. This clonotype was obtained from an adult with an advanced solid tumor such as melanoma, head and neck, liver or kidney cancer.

CDR3 residues: CACRLRGGSLGEQYF. The CDR3 DNA follows: TGCGCCTGCCGTCTGCGGGGCGGGAGTTTGGGCGAGCAGTACTTC. This chain joins TRBV10-2 and TRBJ2-7; 7 nucleotides match TRBD2. J gave up 6 bases and V 11 bases, and 19 bases lay outside the gene matches. Germline V gene sequence: CDR1 WSHSY, CDR2 SAAADI. The CDR3 runs 15 residues.